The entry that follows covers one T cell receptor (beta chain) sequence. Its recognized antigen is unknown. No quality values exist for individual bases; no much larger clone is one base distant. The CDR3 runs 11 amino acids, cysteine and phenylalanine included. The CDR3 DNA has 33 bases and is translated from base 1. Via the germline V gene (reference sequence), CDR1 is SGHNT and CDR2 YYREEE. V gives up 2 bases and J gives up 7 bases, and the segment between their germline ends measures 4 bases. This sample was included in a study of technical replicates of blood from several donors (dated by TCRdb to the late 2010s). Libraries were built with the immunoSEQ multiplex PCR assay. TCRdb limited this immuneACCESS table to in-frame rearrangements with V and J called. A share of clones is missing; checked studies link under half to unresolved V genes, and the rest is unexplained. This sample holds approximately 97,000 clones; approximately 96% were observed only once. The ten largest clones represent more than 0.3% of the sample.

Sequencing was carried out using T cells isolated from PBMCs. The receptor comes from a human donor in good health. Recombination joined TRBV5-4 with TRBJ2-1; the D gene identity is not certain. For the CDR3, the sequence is CASSFMNEQFF. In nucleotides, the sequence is TGTGCCAGCAGCTTTATGAATGAGCAGTTCTTC.